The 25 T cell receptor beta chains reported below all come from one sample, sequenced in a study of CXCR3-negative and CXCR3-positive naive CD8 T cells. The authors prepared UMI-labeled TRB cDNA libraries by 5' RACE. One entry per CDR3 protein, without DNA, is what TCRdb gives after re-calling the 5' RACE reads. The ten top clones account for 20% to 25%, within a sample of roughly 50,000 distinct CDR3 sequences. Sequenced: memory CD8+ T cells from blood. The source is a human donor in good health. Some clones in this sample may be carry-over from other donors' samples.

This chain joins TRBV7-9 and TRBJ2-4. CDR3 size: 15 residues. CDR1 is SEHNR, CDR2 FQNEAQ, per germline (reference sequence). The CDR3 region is CASSLTETAKNIQYF.

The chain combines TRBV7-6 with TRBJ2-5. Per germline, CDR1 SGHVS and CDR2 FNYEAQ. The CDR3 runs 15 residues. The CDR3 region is CASSLGAFYQETQYF. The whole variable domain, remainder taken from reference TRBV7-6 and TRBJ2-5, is GAGVSQSPRYKVTKRGQDVALRCDPISGHVSLYWYRQALGQGPEFLTYFNYEAQQDKSGLPNDRFSAERPEGSISTLTIQRTEQRDSAMYRCASSLGAFYQETQYFGPGTRLLVL.

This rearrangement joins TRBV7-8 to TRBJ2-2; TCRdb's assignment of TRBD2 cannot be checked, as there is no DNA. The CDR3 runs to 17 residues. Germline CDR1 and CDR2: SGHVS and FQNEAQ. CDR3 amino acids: CASSYIGPASYTGELFF.

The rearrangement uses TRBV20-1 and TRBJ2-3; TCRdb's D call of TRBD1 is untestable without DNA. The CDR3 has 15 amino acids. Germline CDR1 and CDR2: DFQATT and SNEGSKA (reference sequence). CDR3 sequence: CSATLGSGGADTQYF.

The CDR3 loop reads CASSLYGATDTQYF. V and J are TRBV28 and TRBJ2-3; with no DNA, the TCRdb D assignment of TRBD1 cannot be verified. Germline V CDR1 and CDR2: MDHEN, SYDVKM. This CDR3 has 14 residues.

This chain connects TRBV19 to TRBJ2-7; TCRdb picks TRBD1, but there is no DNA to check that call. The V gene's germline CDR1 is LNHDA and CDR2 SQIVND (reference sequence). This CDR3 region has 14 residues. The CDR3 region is CASSIGQGIYEQYF.

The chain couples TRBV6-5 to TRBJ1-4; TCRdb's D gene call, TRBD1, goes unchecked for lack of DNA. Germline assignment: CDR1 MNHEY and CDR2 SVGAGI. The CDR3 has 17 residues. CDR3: CASSYADPGVNNEKLFF.

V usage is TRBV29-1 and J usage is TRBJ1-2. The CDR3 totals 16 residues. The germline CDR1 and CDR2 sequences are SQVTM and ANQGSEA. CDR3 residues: CSVEDDATVSDRGYTF. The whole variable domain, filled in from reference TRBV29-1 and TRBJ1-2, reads SAVISQKPSRDICQRGTSLTIQCQVDSQVTMMFWYRQQPGQSLTLIATANQGSEATYESGFVIDKFPISRPNLTFSTLTVSNMSPEDSSIYLCSVEDDATVSDRGYTFGSGTRLTVV.

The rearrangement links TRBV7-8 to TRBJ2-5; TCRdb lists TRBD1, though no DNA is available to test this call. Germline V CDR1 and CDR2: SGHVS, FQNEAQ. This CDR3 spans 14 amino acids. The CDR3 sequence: CASSLGQDQETQYF.

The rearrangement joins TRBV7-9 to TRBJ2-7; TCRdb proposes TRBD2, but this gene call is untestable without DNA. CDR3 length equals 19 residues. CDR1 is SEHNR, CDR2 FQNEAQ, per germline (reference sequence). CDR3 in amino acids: CASSHRLAGGREAPYEQYF.

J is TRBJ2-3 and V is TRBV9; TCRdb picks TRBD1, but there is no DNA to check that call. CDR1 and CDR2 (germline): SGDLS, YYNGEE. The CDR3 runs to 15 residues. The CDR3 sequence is CASRGRAGGQDTQYF.

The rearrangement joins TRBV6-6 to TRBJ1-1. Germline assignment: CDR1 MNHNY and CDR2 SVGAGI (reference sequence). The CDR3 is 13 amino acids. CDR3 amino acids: CASSFRRDTEAFF.

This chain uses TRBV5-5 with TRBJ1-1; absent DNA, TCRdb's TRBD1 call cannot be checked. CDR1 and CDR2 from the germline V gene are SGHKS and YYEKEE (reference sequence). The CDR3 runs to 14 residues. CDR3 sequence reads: CASSGGDRRGGAFF.

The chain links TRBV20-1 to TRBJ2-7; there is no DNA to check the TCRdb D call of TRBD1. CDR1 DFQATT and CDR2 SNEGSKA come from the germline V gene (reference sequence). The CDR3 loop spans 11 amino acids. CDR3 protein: CSAKDIWEQYF.

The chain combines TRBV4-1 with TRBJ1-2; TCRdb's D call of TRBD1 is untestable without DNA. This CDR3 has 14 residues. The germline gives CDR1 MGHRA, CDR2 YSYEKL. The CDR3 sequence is CASSQHRDNYGYTF.

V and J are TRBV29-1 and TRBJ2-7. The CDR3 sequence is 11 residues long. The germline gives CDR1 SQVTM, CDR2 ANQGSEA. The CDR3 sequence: CSVKHGYEQYF.

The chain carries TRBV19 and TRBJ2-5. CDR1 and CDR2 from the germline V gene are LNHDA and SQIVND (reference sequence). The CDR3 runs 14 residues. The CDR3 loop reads CASSSSRDQETQYF.

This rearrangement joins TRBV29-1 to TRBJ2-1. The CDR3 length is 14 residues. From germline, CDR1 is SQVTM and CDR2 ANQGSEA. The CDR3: CSVEDLSSYNEQFF.

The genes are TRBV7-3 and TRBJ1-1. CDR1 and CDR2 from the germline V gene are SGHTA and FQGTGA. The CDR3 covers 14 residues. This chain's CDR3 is CASSPTHSNTEAFF. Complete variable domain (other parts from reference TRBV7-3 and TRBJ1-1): GAGVSQTPSNKVTEKGKYVELRCDPISGHTALYWYRQSLGQGPEFLIYFQGTGAADDSGLPNDRFFAVRPEGSVSTLKIQRTERGDSAVYLCASSPTHSNTEAFFGQGTRLTVV.

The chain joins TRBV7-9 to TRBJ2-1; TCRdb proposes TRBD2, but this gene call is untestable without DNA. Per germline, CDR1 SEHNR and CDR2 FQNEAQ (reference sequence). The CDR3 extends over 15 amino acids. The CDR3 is CASSARGFGGDEQFF.

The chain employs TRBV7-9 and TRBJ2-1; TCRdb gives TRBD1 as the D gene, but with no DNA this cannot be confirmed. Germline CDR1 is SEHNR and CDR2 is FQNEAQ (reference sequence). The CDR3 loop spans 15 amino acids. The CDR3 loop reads CASSPRGGDYNEQFF.

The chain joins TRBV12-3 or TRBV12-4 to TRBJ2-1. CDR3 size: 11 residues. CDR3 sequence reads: CASSPKGEQFF.

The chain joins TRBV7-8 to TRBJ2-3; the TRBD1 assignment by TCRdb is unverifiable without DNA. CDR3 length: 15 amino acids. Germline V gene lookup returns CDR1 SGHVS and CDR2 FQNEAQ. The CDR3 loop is CASSFRARYTDTQYF.

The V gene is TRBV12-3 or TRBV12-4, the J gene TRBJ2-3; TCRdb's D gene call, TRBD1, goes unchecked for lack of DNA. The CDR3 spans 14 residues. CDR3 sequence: CASSQIDRADTQYF.

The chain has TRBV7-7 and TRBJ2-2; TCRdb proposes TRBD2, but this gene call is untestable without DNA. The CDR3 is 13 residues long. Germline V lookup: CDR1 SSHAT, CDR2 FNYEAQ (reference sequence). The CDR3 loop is CASSSGGPGELFF.